Detailed here is one TCR beta chain. The CDR3 consists of 17 residues. Germline V gives CDR1 MNHEY, CDR2 SMNVEV (reference sequence). The V gene end was trimmed by 5 bases and the J gene end by 2 bases; junction bases not matched to a gene: 8. The data were taken from a study of cytomegalovirus exposure and HLA in healthy donors. PCR used 60 Vbeta primers and 13 Jbeta primers. Clones were read by immunoSEQ multiplex PCR, and TCRdb kept only the in-frame ones, dropping some. Among about 160,000 clones listed, roughly 79% were seen once. The sequenced sample consisted of PBMCs. The V and J genes are TRBV27 and TRBJ1-4; 10 bases align to TRBD1. This TCR was recovered from a man between 25 and 39 years old in good health and CMV-seronegative. The chain's CDR3 is CASSPHRQGATNEKLFF. CDR3 coding DNA: TGTGCCAGCAGTCCGCACCGACAGGGGGCTACTAATGAAAAACTGTTTTTT.